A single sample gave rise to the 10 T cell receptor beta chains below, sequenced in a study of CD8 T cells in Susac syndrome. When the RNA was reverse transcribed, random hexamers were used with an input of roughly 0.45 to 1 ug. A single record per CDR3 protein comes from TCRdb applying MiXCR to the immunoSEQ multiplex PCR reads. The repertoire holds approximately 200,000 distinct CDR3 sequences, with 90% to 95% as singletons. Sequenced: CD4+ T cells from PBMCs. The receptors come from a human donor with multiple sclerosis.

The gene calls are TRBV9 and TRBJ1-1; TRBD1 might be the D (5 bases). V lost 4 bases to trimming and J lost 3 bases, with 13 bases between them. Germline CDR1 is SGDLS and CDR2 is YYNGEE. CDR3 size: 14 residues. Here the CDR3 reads CASSSRAGDTEAFF. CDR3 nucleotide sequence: TGTGCCAGCAGCTCCCGTGCGGGGGACACTGAAGCTTTCTTT.

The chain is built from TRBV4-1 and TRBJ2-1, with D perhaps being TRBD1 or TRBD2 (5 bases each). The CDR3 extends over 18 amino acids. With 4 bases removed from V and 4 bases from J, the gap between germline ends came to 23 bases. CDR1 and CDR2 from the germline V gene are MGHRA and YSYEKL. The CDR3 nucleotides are TGCGCCAGCAGCCGGTCGACCGGCCTCATTGGGGGTTACAATGAGCAGTTCTTC. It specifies CASSRSTGLIGGYNEQFF.

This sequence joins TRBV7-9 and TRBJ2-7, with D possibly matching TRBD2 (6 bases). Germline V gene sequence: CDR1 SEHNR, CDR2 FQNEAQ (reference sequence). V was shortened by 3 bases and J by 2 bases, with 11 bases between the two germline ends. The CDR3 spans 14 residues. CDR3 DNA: TGTGCCAGCAGCTTGGGCGGCGGGACCTACGAGCAGTACTTC. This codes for CASSLGGGTYEQYF.

The CDR3 spells CSGTSIGETQYF. CDR3 bases: TGCAGTGGGACTAGCATCGGGGAGACCCAGTACTTC. The chain is built from TRBV20-1 and TRBJ2-5, with TRBD2 matching 8 bases. V lost 7 bases, J lost 5 bases, and 6 bases stayed unmatched. Germline CDR1 and CDR2: DFQATT and SNEGSKA (reference sequence). The CDR3 has 12 residues.

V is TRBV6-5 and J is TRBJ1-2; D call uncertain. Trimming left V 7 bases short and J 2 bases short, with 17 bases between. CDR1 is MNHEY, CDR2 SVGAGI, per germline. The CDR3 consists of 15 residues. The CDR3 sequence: CASTNGGGANYGYTF. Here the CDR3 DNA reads TGTGCCAGCACAAACGGAGGAGGTGCCAACTATGGCTACACCTTC.

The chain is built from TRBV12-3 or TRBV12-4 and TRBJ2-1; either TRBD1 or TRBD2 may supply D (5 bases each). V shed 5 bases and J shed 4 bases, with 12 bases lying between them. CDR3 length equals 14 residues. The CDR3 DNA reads TGTGCCAGCAGTCAGGGACCGCTATACAATGAGCAGTTCTTC. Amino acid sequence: CASSQGPLYNEQFF.

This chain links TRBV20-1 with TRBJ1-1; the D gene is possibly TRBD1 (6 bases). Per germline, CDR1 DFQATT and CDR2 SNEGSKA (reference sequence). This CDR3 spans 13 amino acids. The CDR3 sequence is CNANRQVNTEAFF. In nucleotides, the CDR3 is TGCAATGCGAATAGACAGGTGAACACTGAAGCTTTCTTT.

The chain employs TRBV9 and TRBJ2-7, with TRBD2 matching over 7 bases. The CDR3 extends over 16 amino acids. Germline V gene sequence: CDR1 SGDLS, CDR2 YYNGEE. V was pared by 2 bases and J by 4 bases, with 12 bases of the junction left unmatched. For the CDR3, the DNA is TGTGCCAGCAGCGTGACAGCCCTAGCGGCCGGGTACGAGCAGTACTTC. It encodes CASSVTALAAGYEQYF. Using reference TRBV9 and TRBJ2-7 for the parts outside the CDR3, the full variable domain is DSGVTQTPKHLITATGQRVTLRCSPRSGDLSVYWYQQSLDQGLQFLIQYYNGEERAKGNILERFSAQQFPDLHSELNLSSLELGDSALYFCASSVTALAAGYEQYFGPGTRLTVT.

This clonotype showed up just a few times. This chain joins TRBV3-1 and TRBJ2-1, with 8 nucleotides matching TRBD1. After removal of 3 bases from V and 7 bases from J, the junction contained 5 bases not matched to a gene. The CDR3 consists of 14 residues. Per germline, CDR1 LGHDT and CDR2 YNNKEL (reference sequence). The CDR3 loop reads CASSQGTGGNEQFF. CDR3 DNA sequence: TGTGCCAGCAGCCAGGGGACAGGTGGGAATGAGCAGTTCTTC.

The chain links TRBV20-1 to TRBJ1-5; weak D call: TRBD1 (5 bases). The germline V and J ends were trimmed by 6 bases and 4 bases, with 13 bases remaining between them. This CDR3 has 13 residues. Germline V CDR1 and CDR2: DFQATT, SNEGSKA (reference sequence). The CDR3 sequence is CSAQGGWNQPQHF. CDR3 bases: TGCAGTGCCCAGGGAGGTTGGAATCAGCCCCAGCATTTT.